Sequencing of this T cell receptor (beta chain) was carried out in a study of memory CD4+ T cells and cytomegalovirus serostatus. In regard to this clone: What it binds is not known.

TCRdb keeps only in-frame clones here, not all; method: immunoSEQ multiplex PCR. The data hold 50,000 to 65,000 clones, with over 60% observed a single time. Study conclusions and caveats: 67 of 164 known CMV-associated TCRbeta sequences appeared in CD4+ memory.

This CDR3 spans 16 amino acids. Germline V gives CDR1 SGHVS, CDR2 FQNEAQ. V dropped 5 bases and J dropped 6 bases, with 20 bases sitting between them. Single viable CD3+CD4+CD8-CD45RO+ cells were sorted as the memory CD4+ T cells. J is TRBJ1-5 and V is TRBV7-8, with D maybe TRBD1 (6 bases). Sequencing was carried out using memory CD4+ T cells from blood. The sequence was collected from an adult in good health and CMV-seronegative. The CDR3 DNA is TGTGCCAGCAGCGAAGCAGGGGACCCCCGGGGTCAGCCCCAGCATTTT. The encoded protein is CASSEAGDPRGQPQHF.